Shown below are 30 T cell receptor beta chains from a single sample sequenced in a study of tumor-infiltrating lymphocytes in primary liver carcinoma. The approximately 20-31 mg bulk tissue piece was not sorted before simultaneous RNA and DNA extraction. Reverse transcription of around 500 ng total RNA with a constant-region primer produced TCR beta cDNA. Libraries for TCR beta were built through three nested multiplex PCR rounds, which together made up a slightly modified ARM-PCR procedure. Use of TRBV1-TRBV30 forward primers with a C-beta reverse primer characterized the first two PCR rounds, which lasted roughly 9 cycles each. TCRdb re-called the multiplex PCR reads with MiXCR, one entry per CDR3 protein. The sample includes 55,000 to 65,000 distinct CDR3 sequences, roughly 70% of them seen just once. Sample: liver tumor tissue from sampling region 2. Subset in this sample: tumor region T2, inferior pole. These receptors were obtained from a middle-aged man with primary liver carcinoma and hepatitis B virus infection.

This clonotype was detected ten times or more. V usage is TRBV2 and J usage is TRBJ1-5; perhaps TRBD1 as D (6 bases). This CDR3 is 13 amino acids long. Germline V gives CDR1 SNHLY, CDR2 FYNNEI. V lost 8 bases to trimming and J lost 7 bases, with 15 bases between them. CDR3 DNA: TGTGCCAGCGGGCAGGGGCAATGGCAGCCCCAGCATTTT. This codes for CASGQGQWQPQHF.

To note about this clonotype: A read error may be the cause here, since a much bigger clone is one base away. CDR3 DNA sequence: TGTGCCAGCACTCATAGGGGGAACACTGAAGCTTTCTTT. Protein sequence: CASTHRGNTEAFF. This chain connects TRBV5-5 to TRBJ1-1, with D possibly matching TRBD1 (5 bases). There are 13 residues in the CDR3. CDR1 and CDR2 from the germline V gene are SGHKS and YYEKEE (reference sequence). V was cut by 6 bases and J by 1 base, with 10 bases left in between. Drawing the rest from reference TRBV5-5 and TRBJ1-1, the complete variable domain is DAGVTQSPTHLIKTRGQQVTLRCSPISGHKSVSWYQQVLGQGPQFIFQYYEKEERGRGNFPDRFSARQFPNYSSELNVNALLLGDSALYLCASTHRGNTEAFFGQGTRLTVV.

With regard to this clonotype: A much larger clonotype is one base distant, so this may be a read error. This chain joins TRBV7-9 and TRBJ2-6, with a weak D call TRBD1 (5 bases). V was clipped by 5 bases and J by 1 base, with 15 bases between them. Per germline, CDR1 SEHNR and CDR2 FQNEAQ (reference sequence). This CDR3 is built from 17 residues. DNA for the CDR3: TGTGCCAGCAGCCCCGACAGTTTAAGTTCTGGGGCCAACGTCCTGACTTTC. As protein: CASSPDSLSSGANVLTF.

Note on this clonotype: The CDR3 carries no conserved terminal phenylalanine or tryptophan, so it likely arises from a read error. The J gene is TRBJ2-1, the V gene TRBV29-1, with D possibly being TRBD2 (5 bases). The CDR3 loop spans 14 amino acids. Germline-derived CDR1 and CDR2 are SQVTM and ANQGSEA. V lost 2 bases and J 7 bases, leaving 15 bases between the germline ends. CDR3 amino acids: CSVETDSSLNEQFI. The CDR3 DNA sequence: TGCAGCGTTGAAACGGACTCTAGTTTGAATGAGCAGTTCATC.

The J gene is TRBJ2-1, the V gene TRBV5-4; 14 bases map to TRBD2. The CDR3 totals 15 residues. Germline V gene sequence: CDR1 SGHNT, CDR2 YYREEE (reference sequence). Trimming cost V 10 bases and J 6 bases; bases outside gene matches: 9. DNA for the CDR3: TGTGCCTACAGCACGGGACTAGCGGGAGCCAATGAGCAGTTCTTC. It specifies CAYSTGLAGANEQFF.

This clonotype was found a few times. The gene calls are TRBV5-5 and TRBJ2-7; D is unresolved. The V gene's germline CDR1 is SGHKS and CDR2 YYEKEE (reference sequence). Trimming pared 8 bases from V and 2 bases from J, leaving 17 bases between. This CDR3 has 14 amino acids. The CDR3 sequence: CASNLSPNAYEQYF. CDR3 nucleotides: TGTGCCAGTAACCTATCACCGAACGCCTACGAGCAGTACTTC.

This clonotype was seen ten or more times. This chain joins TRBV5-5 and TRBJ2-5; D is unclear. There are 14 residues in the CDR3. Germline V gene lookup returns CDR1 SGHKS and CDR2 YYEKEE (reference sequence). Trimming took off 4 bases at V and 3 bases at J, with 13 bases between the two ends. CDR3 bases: TGTGCCAGCAGCAATCCCGACGGCAAAGAGACCCAGTACTTC. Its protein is CASSNPDGKETQYF.

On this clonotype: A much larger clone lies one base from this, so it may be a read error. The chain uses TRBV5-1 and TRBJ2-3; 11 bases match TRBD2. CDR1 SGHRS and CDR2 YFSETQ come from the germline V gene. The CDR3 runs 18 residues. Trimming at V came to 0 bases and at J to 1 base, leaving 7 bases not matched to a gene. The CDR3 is CASSLGGTSGSCTDTQYF. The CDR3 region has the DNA TGCGCCAGCAGCTTGGGGGGGACTAGCGGTTCCTGCACAGATACGCAGTATTTT.

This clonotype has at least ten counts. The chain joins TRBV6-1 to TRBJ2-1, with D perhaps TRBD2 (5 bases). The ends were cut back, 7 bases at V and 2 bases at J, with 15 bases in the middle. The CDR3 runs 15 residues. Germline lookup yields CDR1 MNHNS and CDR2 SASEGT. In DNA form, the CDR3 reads TGTGCCAGCACCCTGGAGCGGCACACCTACAATGAGCAGTTCTTC. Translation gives CASTLERHTYNEQFF.

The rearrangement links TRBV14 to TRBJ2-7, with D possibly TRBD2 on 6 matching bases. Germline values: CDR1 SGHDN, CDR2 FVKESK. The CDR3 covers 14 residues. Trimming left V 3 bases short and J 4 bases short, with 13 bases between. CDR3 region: CASSHRDFGYEQYF. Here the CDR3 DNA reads TGTGCCAGCAGCCACCGGGACTTTGGGTACGAGCAGTACTTC.

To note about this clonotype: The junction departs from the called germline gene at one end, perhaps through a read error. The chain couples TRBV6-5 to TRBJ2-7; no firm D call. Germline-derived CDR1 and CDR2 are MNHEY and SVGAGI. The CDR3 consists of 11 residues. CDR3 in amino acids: CGSSDSYERYF. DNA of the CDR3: TGTGGCAGCAGTGACTCCTACGAGCGGTACTTC.

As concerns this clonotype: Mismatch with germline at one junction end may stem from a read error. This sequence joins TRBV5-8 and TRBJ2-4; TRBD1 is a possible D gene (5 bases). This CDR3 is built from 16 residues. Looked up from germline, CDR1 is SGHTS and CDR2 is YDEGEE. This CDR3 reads CAISLGLTGPKNIQYF. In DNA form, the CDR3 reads TGTGCCATCAGCCTGGGGCTAACGGGCCCCAAAAACATTCAGTACTTC.

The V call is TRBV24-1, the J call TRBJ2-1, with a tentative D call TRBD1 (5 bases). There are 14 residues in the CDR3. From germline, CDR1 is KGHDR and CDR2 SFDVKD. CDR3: CTISDLSGKNEQFF. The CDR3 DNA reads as TGTACCATCAGTGATTTGTCAGGGAAGAATGAGCAGTTCTTC.

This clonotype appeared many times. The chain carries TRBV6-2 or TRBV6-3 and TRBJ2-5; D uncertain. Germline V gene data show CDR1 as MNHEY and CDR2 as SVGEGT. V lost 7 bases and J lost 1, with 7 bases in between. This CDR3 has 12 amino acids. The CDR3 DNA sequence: TGTGCCAGCACAGGTGTCCAAGAGACCCAGTACTTC. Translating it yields CASTGVQETQYF.

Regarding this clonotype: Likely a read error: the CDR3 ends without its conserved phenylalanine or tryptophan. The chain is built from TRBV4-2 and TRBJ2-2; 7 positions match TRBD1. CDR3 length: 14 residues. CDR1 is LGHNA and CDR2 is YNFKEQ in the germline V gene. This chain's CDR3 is CASSTGVYTGELFS. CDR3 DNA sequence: TGTGCCAGCAGCACAGGGGTTTACACCGGGGAACTGTTTTCT.

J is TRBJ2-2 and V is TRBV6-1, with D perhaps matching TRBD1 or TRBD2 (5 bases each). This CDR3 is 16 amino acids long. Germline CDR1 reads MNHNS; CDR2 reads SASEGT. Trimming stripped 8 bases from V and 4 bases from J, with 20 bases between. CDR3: CASGGQADERTGELFF. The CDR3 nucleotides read TGTGCCAGCGGTGGACAAGCGGACGAACGCACCGGGGAGCTGTTTTTT.

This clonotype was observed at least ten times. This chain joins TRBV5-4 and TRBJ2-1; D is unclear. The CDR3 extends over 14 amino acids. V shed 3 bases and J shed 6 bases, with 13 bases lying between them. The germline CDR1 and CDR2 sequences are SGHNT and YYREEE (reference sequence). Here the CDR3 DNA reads TGTGCCAGCAGCTCCTCCGGGCTCTCCAATGAGCAGTTCTTC. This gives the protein CASSSSGLSNEQFF.

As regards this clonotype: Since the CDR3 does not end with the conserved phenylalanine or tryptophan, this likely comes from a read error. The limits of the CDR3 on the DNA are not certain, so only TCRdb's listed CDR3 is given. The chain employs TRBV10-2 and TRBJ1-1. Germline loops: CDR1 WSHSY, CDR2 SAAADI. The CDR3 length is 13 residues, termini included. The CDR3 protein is CASSESRDTEASI.

For the CDR3, the DNA is TGTGGCAGTTACTCCCAGGGGACTAATGAAAAACTGTTTTTT. It specifies CGSYSQGTNEKLFF. This chain uses TRBV6-5 with TRBJ1-4; a weak D match, TRBD1 (6 bases). The CDR3 has 14 amino acids. CDR1 is MNHEY and CDR2 is SVGAGI in the germline V gene.

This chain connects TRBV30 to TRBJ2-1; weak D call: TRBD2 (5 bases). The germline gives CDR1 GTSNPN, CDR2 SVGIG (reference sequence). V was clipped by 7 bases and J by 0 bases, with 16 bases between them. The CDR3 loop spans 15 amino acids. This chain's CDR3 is CALRQKGGSYNEQFF. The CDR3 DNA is TGTGCCTTGAGGCAGAAAGGAGGCTCCTACAATGAGCAGTTCTTC.

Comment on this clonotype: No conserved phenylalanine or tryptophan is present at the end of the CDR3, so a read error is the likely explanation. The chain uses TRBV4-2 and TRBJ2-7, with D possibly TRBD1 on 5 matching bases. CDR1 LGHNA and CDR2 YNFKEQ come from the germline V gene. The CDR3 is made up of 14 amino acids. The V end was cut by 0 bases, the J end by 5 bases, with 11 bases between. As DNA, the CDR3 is TGTGCCAGCAGCCAAGATCGGGCAGGGAACGAGCAGTACTTA. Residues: CASSQDRAGNEQYL.

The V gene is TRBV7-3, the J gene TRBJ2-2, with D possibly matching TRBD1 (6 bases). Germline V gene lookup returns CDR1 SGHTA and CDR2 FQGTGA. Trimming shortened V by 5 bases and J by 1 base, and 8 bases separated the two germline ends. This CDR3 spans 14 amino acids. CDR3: CASSPGVNTGELFF. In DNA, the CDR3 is TGTGCCAGCAGCCCAGGGGTGAACACCGGGGAGCTGTTTTTT.

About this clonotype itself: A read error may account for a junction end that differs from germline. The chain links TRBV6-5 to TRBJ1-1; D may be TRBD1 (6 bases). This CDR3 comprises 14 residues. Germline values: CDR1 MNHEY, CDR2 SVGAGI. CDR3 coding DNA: TGTGTCAGCAATTATAACGTAGGGGGCACTGAAGCTTTCTTT. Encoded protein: CVSNYNVGGTEAFF.

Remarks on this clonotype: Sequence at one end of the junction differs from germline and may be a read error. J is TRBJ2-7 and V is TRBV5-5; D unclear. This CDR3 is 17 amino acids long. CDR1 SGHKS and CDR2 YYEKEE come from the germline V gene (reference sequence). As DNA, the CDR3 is TGTGCCAGCAGCATGGAGCAACACTTGACTCGGCCCTACGAGCAGTACTTT. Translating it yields CASSMEQHLTRPYEQYF.

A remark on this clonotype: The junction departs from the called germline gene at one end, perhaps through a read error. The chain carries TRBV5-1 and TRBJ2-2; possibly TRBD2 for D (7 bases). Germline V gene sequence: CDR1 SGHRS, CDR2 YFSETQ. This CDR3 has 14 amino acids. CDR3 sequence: CASKRGGEHRGAVF. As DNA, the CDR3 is TGCGCCAGTAAAAGGGGGGGAGAACACCGGGGAGCTGTTTTT.

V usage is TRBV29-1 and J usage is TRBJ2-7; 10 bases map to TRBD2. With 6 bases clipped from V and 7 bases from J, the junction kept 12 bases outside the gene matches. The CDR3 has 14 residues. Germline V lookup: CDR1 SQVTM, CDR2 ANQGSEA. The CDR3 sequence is CSVGTSERSGEQYV. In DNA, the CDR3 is TGCAGCGTCGGGACTAGCGAGAGGTCTGGGGAGCAGTACGTC.

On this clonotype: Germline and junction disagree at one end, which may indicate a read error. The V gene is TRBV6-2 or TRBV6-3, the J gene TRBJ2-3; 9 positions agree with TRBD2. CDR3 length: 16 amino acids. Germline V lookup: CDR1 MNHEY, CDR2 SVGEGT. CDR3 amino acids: CASSYGLAGITDTRYF. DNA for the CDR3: TGTGCCAGCAGTTACGGTCTAGCGGGAATCACAGATACGCGGTATTTT.

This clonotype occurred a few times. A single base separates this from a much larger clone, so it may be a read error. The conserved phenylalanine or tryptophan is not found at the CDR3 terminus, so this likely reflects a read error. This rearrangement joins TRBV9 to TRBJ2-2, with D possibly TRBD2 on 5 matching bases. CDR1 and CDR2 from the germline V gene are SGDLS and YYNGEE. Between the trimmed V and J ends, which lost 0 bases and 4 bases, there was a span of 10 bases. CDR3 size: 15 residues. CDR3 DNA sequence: TGTGCCAGCAGCGTAGGTGGGAGTCGCACCGGGGAGCTGTTTTCT. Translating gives CASSVGGSRTGELFS.

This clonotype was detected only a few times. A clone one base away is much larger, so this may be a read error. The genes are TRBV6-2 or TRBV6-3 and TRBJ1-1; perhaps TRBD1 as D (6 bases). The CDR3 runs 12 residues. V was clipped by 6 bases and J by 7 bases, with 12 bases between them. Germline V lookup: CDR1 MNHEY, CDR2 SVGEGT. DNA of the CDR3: TGTGCCAGCAGGGGGAGGGGGAGTGAAGCTTTCTTT. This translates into CASRGRGSEAFF.

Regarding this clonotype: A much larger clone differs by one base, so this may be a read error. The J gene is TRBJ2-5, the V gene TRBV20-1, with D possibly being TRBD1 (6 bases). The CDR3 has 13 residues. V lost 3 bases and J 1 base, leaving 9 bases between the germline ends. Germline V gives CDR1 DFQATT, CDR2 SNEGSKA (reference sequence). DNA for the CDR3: TGCAGTGCTAGTGTCAGGGGCCAAGAGACCCAGTACTTC. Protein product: CSASVRGQETQYF.